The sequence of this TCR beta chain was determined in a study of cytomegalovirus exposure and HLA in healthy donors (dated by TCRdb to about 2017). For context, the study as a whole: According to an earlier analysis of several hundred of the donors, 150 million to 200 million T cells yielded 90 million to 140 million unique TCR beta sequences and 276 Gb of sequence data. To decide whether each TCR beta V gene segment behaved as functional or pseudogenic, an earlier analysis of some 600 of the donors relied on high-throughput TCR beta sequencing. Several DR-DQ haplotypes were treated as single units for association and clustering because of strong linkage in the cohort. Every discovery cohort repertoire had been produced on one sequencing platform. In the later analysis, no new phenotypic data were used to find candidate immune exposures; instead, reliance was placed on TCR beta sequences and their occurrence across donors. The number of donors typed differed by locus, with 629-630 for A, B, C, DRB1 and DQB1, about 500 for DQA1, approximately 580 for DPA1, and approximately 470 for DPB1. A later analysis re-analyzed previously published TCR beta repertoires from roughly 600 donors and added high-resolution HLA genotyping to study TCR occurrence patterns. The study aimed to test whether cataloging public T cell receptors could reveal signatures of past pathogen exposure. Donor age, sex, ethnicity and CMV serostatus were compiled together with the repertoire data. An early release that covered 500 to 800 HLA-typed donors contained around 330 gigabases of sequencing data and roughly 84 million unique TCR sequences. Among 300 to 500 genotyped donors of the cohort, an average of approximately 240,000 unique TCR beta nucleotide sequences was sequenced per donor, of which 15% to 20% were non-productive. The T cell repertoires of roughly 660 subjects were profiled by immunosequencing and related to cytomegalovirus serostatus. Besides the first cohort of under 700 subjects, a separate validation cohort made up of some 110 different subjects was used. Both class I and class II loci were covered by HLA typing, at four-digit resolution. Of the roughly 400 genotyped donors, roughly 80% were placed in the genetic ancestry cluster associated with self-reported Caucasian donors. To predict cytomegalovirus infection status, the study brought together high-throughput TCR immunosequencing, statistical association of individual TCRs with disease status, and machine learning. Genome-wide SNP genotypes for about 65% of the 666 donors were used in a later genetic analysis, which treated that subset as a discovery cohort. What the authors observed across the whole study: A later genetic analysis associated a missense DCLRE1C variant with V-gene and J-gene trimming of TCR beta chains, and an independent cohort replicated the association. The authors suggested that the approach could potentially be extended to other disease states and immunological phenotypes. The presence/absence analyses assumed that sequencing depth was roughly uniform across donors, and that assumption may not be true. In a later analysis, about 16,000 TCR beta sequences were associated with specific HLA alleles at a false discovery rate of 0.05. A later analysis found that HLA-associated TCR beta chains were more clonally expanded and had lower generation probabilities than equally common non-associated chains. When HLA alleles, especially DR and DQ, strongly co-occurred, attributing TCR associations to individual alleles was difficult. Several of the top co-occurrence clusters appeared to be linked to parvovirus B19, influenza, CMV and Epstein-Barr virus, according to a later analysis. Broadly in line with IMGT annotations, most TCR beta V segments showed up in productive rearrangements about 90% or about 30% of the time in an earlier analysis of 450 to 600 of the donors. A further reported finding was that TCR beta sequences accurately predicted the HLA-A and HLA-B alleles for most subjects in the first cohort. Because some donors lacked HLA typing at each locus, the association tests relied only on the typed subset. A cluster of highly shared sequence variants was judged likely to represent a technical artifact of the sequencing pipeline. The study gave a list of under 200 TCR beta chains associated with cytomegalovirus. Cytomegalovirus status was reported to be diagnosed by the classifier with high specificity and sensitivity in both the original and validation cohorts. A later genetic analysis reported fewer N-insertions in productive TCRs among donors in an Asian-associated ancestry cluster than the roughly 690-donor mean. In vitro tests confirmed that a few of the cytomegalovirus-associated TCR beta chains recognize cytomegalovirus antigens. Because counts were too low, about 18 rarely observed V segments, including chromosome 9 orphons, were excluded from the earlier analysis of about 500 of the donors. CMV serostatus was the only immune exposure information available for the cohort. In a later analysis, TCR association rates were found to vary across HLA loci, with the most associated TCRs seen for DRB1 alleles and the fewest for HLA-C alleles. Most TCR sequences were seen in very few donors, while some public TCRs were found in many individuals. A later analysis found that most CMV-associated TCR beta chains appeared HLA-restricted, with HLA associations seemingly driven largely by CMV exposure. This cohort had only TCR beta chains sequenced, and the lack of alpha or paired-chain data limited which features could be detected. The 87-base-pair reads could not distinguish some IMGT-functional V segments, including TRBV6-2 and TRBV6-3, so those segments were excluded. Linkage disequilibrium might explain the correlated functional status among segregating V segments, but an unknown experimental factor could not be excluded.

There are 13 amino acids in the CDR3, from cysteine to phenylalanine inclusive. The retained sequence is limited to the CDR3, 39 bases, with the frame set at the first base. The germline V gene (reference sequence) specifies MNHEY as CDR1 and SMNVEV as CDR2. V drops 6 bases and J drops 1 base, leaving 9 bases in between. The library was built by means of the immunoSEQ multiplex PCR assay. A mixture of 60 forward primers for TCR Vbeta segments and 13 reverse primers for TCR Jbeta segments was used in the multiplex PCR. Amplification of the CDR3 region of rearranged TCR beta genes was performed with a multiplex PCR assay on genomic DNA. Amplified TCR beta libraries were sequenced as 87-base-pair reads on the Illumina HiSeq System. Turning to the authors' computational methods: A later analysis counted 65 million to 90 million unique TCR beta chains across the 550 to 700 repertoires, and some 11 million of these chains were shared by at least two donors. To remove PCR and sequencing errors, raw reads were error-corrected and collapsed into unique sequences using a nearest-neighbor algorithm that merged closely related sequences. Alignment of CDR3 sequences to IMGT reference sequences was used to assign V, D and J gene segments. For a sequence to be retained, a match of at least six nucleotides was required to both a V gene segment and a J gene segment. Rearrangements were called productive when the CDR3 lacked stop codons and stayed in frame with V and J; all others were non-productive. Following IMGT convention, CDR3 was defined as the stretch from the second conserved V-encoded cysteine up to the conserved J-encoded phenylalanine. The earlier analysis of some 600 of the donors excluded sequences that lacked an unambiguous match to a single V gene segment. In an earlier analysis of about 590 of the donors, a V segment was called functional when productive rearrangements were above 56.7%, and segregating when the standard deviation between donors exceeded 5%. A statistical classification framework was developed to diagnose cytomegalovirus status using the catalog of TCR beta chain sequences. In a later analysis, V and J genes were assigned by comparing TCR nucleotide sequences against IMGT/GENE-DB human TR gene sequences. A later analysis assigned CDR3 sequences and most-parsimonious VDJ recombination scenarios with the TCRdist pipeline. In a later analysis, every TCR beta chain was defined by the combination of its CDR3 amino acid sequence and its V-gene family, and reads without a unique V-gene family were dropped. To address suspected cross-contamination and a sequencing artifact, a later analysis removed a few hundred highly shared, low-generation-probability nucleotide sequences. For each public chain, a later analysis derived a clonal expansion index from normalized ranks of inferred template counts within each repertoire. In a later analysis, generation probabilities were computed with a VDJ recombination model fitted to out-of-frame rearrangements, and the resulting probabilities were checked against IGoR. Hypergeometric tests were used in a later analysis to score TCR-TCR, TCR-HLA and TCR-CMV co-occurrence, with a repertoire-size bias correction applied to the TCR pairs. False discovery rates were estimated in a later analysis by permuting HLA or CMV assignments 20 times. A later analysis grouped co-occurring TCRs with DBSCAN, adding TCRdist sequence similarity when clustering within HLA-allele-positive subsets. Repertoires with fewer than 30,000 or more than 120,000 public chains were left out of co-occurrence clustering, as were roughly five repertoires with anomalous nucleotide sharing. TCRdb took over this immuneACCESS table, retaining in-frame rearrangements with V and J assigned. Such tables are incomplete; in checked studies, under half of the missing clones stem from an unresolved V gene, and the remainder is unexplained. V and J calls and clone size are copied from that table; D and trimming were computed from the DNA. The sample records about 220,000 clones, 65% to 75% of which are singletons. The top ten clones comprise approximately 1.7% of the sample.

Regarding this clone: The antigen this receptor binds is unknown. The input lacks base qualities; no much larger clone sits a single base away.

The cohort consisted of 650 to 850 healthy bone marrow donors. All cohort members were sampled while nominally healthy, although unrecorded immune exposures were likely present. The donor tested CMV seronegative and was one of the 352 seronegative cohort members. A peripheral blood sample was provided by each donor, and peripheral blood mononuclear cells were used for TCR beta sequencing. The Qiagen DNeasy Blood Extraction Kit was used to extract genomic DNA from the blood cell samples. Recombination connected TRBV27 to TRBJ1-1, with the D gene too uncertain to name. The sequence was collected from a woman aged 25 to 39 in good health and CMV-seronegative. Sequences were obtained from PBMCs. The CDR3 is CASRTYGNTEAFF. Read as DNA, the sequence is TGTGCCAGCAGAACCTACGGGAACACTGAAGCTTTCTTT.